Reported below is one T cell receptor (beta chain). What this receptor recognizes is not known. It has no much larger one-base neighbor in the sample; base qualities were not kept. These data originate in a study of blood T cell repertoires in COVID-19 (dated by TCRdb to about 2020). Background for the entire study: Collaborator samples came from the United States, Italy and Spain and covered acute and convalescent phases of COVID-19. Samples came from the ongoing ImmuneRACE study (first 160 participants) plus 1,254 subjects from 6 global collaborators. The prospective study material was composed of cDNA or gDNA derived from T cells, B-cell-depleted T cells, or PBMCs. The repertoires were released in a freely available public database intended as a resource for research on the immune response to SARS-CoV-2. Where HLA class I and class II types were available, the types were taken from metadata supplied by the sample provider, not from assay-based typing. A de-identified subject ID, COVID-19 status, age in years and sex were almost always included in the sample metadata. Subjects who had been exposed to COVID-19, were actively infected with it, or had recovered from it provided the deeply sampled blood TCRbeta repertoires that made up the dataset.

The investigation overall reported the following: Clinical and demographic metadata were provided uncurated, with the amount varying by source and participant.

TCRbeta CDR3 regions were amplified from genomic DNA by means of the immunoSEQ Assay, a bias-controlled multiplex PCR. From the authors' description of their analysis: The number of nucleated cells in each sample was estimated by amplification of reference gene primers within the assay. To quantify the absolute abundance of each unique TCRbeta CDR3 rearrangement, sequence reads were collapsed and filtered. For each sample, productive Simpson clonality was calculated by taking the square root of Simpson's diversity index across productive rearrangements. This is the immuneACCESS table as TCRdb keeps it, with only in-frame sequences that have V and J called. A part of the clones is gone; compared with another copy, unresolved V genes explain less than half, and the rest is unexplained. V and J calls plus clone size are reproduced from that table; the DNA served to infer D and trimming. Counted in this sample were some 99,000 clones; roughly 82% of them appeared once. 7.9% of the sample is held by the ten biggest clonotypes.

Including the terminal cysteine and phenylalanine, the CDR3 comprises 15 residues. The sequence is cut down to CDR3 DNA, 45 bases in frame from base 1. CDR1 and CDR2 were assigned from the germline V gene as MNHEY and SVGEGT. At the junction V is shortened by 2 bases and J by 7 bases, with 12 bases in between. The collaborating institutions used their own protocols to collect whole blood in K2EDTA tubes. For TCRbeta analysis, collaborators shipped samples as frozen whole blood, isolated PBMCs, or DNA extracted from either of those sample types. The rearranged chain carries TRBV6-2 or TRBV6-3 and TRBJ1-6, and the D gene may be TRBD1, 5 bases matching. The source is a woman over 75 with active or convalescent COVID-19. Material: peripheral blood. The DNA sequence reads TGTGCCAGCAGTTACGCAGGGAACTTCAATTCACCCCTCCACTTT. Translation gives CASSYAGNFNSPLHF.